One and the same sample provided the 8 T cell receptor beta chains below, sequenced in a study of blood T cell repertoires in COVID-19. Sequencing was performed with immunoSEQ multiplex PCR; in TCRdb, only in-frame clones are kept and a portion is missing. Counted here are roughly 70,000 clones, about four fifths occurring once; the ten biggest clones make up around 4.3%. The sample comprised peripheral blood. These receptors all stem from a woman aged 55-75 years with acute or convalescent COVID-19.

This chain uses TRBV7-9 with TRBJ1-6; 11 nucleotides agree with TRBD1. The V and J ends lost 4 bases and 8 bases, in that order; junction bases with no gene match: 1. This CDR3 is built from 14 residues. Germline lookup yields CDR1 SEHNR and CDR2 FQNEAQ (reference sequence). The chain's CDR3 is CASSSDRGHSPLHF. The CDR3 DNA follows: TGTGCCAGCAGCTCGGACAGGGGGCATTCACCCCTCCACTTT. The variable domain in full, with the rest retrieved from reference TRBV7-9 and TRBJ1-6, is DTGVSQNPRHKITKRGQNVTFRCDPISEHNRLYWYRQTLGQGPEFLTYFQNEAQLEKSRLLSDRFSAERPKGSFSTLEIQRTEQGDSAMYLCASSSDRGHSPLHFGNGTRLTVT.

The sample holds one count of this clone. The V call is TRBV4-2, the J call TRBJ1-1; 8 positions match TRBD1. V shed 3 bases and J 3 bases; nucleotides not matched to a gene: 3. This CDR3 has 14 amino acids. Germline V gene data show CDR1 as LGHNA and CDR2 as YNFKEQ. CDR3 bases: TGTGCCAGCAGCCAGGCGACAGGGGACACTGAAGCTTTCTTT. Its translation is CASSQATGDTEAFF.

J is TRBJ1-2 and V is TRBV2; 12 bases line up with TRBD1. The CDR3 length is 15 residues. With V trimmed by 5 bases and J by 8 bases, 9 bases remained unmatched. CDR1 and CDR2 (germline): SNHLY, FYNNEI. The CDR3 nucleotides read TGTGCCAGCAGTTCCGGGACAGGGGGCGCAAACGGCTACACCTTC. This translates into CASSSGTGGANGYTF.

The V gene is TRBV19, the J gene TRBJ1-1, with a possible D match to TRBD1 (5 bases). V lost 5 bases, J lost 1 base, and 14 bases lay in between. The CDR3 has 15 amino acids. Per germline, CDR1 LNHDA and CDR2 SQIVND (reference sequence). The CDR3 loop is CASSLVRDWNTEAFF. The CDR3 DNA reads TGTGCCAGTAGTCTGGTCAGGGACTGGAACACTGAAGCTTTCTTT.

This clone was recorded once. The J gene is TRBJ1-1, the V gene TRBV18, with 11 bases that match TRBD1. The V gene end was trimmed by 3 bases and the J gene end by 11 bases; junction bases not matched to a gene: 14. This CDR3 is built from 16 residues. From germline, CDR1 is KGHSH and CDR2 LQKENI. The CDR3 DNA reads as TGTGCCAGCTCACCGGACAGGGGGCTTTTAGTTTCGCGCGCTTTCTTT. Protein sequence: CASSPDRGLLVSRAFF.

This chain links TRBV19 with TRBJ1-1; 8 nucleotides align to TRBD1. This CDR3 comprises 15 residues. Germline values: CDR1 LNHDA, CDR2 SQIVND (reference sequence). V shed 5 bases and J 1 base; nucleotides not matched to a gene: 6. The CDR3 DNA reads as TGTGCCAGTAGTGGCCAGGGGGCGGGGAACACTGAAGCTTTCTTT. It is translated as CASSGQGAGNTEAFF.

This rearrangement joins TRBV5-1 to TRBJ2-7; the D gene is possibly TRBD2 (6 bases). Per germline, CDR1 SGHRS and CDR2 YFSETQ. The V and J ends lost 1 base and 2 bases respectively, with 13 bases between them. The CDR3 sequence is 15 residues long. The CDR3 here is CASSLLGRSAYEQYF. The CDR3 DNA is TGCGCCAGCAGCTTGCTAGGGAGGAGTGCCTACGAGCAGTACTTC. Filled out from reference TRBV5-1 and TRBJ2-7, the complete variable domain reads KAGVTQTPRYLIKTRGQQVTLSCSPISGHRSVSWYQQTPGQGLQFLFEYFSETQRNKGNFPGRFSGRQFSNSRSEMNVSTLELGDSALYLCASSLLGRSAYEQYFGPGTRLTVT.

The sample holds one count of this clone. The CDR3 reads CASSQDRGYGYTF. CDR3 DNA: TGCGCCAGCAGCCAGGACAGGGGGTATGGCTACACCTTC. The rearrangement uses TRBV10-2 and TRBJ1-2, with 10 nucleotides matching TRBD1. Germline-derived CDR1 and CDR2 are WSHSY and SAAADI. The junction had 3 bases not matched to a gene; V was cut back by 6 bases and J by 5 bases. The CDR3 loop spans 13 amino acids.